The 18 T cell receptor beta chains given below trace back to one sample, sequenced in a study of Graves' ophthalmopathy and Graves' hyperthyroidism. For repertoire sequencing, the TCR beta CDR3 regions were amplified from RNA transcripts. After a first-round RT-PCR with HTBI primers, a second-round multiplex PCR was run. Each CDR3 protein is one row after TCRdb ran MiXCR on the multiplex PCR reads. The data contain hundreds of thousands of distinct CDR3 sequences, just over 40% of them singletons. Material: peripheral blood. The receptors were gathered from an adult man with Graves' ophthalmopathy.

This clonotype was recorded at least ten times. The rearrangement uses TRBV7-9 and TRBJ1-5, with unresolved D. Germline lookup yields CDR1 SEHNR and CDR2 FQNEAQ (reference sequence). This CDR3 has 15 amino acids. The V gene lost 1 base and the J gene lost 5 bases, with 12 bases spanning the gap. The CDR3 nucleotides are TGTGCCAGCAGCTTAGACTGGGAGGCGGATCAGCCCCAGCATTTT. Protein: CASSLDWEADQPQHF.

The V gene is TRBV25-1, the J gene TRBJ2-7; 10 positions agree with TRBD1. J lost 3 bases, V lost 11 bases, and 1 base had no gene match. CDR1 is MGHDK and CDR2 is SYGVNS in the germline V gene. This CDR3 has 11 residues. Here the CDR3 DNA reads TGTGCCGGACAGGGGGTCTACGAGCAGTACTTC. It translates to CAGQGVYEQYF.

The V call is TRBV19, the J call TRBJ2-6; the D is unclear. The CDR3 spans 18 residues. Between the trimmed V and J ends, which lost 5 bases and 4 bases, there was a span of 21 bases. Germline CDR1 and CDR2: LNHDA and SQIVND (reference sequence). The CDR3 DNA follows: TGTGCCAGTAGTCCCGCCAGCAGCCAAGTATCCGGGGCCAACGTCCTGACTTTC. Its protein is CASSPASSQVSGANVLTF.

The sample holds many counts of this clonotype. This CDR3 reads CASSDGPTYGYTF. For the CDR3, the DNA is TGTGCCAGCAGTGACGGTCCTACCTATGGCTACACCTTC. The rearrangement links TRBV6-4 to TRBJ1-2; D uncertain. The V gene lost 2 bases and the J gene lost 4 bases, with 8 bases spanning the gap. Per germline, CDR1 MRHNA and CDR2 SNTAGT. This CDR3 comprises 13 residues.

The chain joins TRBV2 to TRBJ2-3; no definite D call. Germline assignment: CDR1 SNHLY and CDR2 FYNNEI. The CDR3 is 13 residues long. With 4 bases removed from V and 2 bases from J, the gap between germline ends came to 7 bases. CDR3 sequence reads: CASSGVLTDTQYF. The CDR3 DNA reads as TGTGCCAGCAGTGGGGTCCTCACAGATACGCAGTATTTT.

The chain recombines TRBV7-2 with TRBJ2-6; TRBD1 matches at 9 bases. The CDR3 length is 19 residues. The V and J ends lost 4 bases and 1 base, in that order; junction bases with no gene match: 11. The germline V gene encodes CDR1 SGHTA and CDR2 FQGNSA. CDR3 nucleotide sequence: TGTGCCAGCAGCTCCCCCCGGGGACAGGGAGGTTCTGGGGCCAACGTCCTGACTTTC. Translating it yields CASSSPRGQGGSGANVLTF.

This clonotype showed up many times. The chain joins TRBV2 to TRBJ2-7; 7 bases line up with TRBD2. Trimming took 4 bases from V and 6 from J; bases not matched to a gene: 12. Germline lookup yields CDR1 SNHLY and CDR2 FYNNEI. The CDR3 spans 15 residues. The CDR3 loop reads CASSGIAGEGSEQYF. CDR3 nucleotides: TGTGCCAGCAGTGGGATTGCGGGGGAAGGATCCGAGCAGTACTTC.

The chain joins TRBV5-5 to TRBJ2-7; D is possibly TRBD1 or TRBD2 (5 bases each). The V gene lost 3 bases and the J gene lost 7 bases, with 14 bases spanning the gap. Germline CDR1 reads SGHKS; CDR2 reads YYEKEE (reference sequence). This CDR3 contains 13 residues. DNA of the CDR3: TGTGCCAGCAGCTCGATAGGGACGTATGAGCAGTACTTC. It translates to CASSSIGTYEQYF.

This chain links TRBV12-3 or TRBV12-4 with TRBJ2-7; no firm D call. This CDR3 comprises 12 residues. With 7 bases removed from V and 6 bases from J, the gap between germline ends came to 13 bases. CDR3 protein: CASTRLGSEQYF. CDR3 DNA sequence: TGTGCCAGCACCAGACTCGGGTCCGAGCAGTACTTC.

This clonotype was detected many times. The chain links TRBV5-1 to TRBJ2-2; perhaps TRBD1 as D (5 bases). CDR1 SGHRS and CDR2 YFSETQ come from the germline V gene. The CDR3 sequence is 13 residues long. V lost 6 bases and J lost 4, with 10 bases in between. CDR3: CASTPGPTGELFF. CDR3 DNA: TGCGCCAGCACACCAGGGCCCACCGGGGAGCTGTTTTTT.

This sequence joins TRBV20-1 and TRBJ2-2, with a tentative D call TRBD1 (6 bases). The CDR3 is made up of 12 amino acids. V lost 5 bases to trimming and J lost 13 bases, with 17 bases between them. Germline V gene sequence: CDR1 DFQATT, CDR2 SNEGSKA (reference sequence). The CDR3 loop reads CSAADTLRGLFF. CDR3 DNA sequence: TGCAGTGCTGCCGACACCCTCAGGGGGCTGTTTTTT.

The chain has TRBV2 and TRBJ1-5, with 7 nucleotides matching TRBD1. The CDR3 consists of 15 residues. J gave up 2 bases and V 6 bases, and 7 bases lay outside the gene matches. Germline CDR1 reads SNHLY; CDR2 reads FYNNEI. CDR3 amino acids: CASRPGTAGNQPQHF. CDR3 in DNA: TGTGCCAGCAGGCCCGGGACAGCCGGCAATCAGCCCCAGCATTTT.

As to this clonotype: A much larger clone differs from this one at a single base, so this may be a read error. DNA for the CDR3: TGCAGTGCTAGTTCTGTCCCTTACTCCTACGAGCAGTACGTC. Translated, it gives CSASSVPYSYEQYV. This chain joins TRBV20-1 and TRBJ2-7; no firm D call. The germline gives CDR1 DFQATT, CDR2 SNEGSKA (reference sequence). CDR3 size: 14 residues. V was pared by 3 bases and J by 0 bases, with 12 bases between.

The rearrangement links TRBV19 to TRBJ2-7, with 8 bases aligning to TRBD1. The CDR3 is made up of 14 amino acids. Looked up from germline, CDR1 is LNHDA and CDR2 is SQIVND (reference sequence). Losses at the gene ends were 3 bases for V and 2 bases for J; bases not matched to a gene: 3. The CDR3 DNA is TGTGCCAGTAGTATGGCAGGGGGCCCCTACGAGCAGTACTTC. Its protein product is CASSMAGGPYEQYF.

This clonotype was detected ten times or more. The genes are TRBV7-8 and TRBJ2-7; D might be TRBD1 (5 bases). This CDR3 has 13 residues. CDR1 SGHVS and CDR2 FQNEAQ come from the germline V gene. Trimming left V 4 bases short and J 0 bases short, with 7 bases between. The CDR3 DNA reads as TGTGCCAGCAGCTCCAGGGTCTCCTACGAGCAGTACTTC. This gives the protein CASSSRVSYEQYF.

The gene calls are TRBV15 and TRBJ2-3; D unclear. Deletions cut 5 bases from V and 3 bases from J, with 12 bases between. Germline V gene lookup returns CDR1 LNHNV and CDR2 YYDKDF (reference sequence). The CDR3 has 14 residues. DNA of the CDR3: TGTGCCACCAGCCACGTTAGGCGGACAGATACGCAGTATTTT. Amino acid sequence: CATSHVRRTDTQYF.

This clonotype has a count of ten or more. V is TRBV15 and J is TRBJ1-2; TRBD1 might be the D (5 bases). From germline, CDR1 is LNHNV and CDR2 YYDKDF (reference sequence). V lost 2 bases, J lost 4 bases, and 14 bases lay in between. CDR3 length: 15 amino acids. CDR3 coding DNA: TGTGCCACCAGCAGAAGCAGGGTTGGGCTCTATGGCTACACCTTC. Residues: CATSRSRVGLYGYTF. The variable domain in full, with the rest retrieved from reference TRBV15 and TRBJ1-2, is DAMVIQNPRYQVTQFGKPVTLSCSQTLNHNVMYWYQQKSSQAPKLLFHYYDKDFNNEADTPDNFQSRRPNTSFCFLDIRSPGLGDTAMYLCATSRSRVGLYGYTFGSGTRLTVV.

This rearrangement joins TRBV20-1 to TRBJ1-2, with D possibly matching TRBD1 (6 bases). Germline V gene sequence: CDR1 DFQATT, CDR2 SNEGSKA (reference sequence). The V end lost 4 bases, the J end lost 2 bases, and 14 bases lay between the germline ends. This CDR3 has 14 residues. CDR3 amino acids: CSAKNYRVNYGYTF. The CDR3 DNA sequence: TGCAGTGCTAAGAATTACAGGGTAAACTATGGCTACACCTTC.